One T cell receptor beta chain is described in this entry. The data are from a study of CD8 T cells in Susac syndrome. Trimming removed 2 bases at V and 8 bases at J, with 10 bases between. Germline V lookup: CDR1 LGHDT, CDR2 YNNKEL (reference sequence). The CDR3 consists of 12 residues. Random-hexamer reverse transcription was applied to about 0.5 to 1 ug RNA. By means of immunoSEQ multiplex PCR, TCR beta CDR3 spanning 54 Vbeta and 13 Jbeta underwent amplification. TCRdb reprocessed the immunoSEQ multiplex PCR reads with MiXCR, giving one entry per CDR3 protein. The sample includes tens of thousands of distinct CDR3 sequences, nearly 96% of them seen just once. Sequencing of TCR beta was undertaken in CD8+ and CD4+ T cells derived from blood. TEMRA cells were FACS-enriched, and CD8+ and CD4+ T cells were isolated negatively.

The sequencing sample was made of CD4+ T cells from PBMCs. This rearrangement joins TRBV3-1 to TRBJ2-7; TRBD1 might be the D (5 bases). This clonotype was obtained from a human donor with multiple sclerosis. CDR3 DNA: TGTGCCAGCAGCCAACCAGGGTCCCAGCAGTACTTC. This encodes CASSQPGSQQYF.